What follows are 9 T cell receptor beta chains derived from one specimen sequenced in a study of CD8 T cells in Susac syndrome. After extraction with the RNeasy kit, roughly 0.45 to 1 ug of the RNA was reverse transcribed using random hexamers. TCRdb ran MiXCR on the immunoSEQ multiplex PCR reads and lists one entry per CDR3 protein. In the table there are under 95,000 distinct CDR3 sequences, roughly 94% of which are singletons. Sequencing input: CD4+ T cells from PBMCs. The source is a human donor with Susac syndrome.

The CDR3 here is CSVVGVPRAEQFF. CDR3 DNA: TGCAGCGTTGTTGGCGTACCCCGGGCTGAGCAGTTCTTC. The rearrangement links TRBV29-1 to TRBJ2-1, with D hard to call. V was trimmed by 4 bases and J by 9 bases, leaving 16 bases between them. There are 13 residues in the CDR3. Germline assignment: CDR1 SQVTM and CDR2 ANQGSEA.

This chain joins TRBV27 and TRBJ1-2; TRBD1 aligns across 8 bases. The CDR3 has 18 residues. V dropped 8 bases and J dropped 0; count of bases not matched to a gene: 17. CDR1 MNHEY and CDR2 SMNVEV come from the germline V gene (reference sequence). The CDR3 protein is CASAPTGTGADPNYGYTF. The CDR3 DNA reads TGTGCCAGCGCTCCGACCGGGACAGGAGCAGACCCTAACTATGGCTACACCTTC.

This clonotype was observed a single time. V is TRBV30 and J is TRBJ1-1, with a weak D call TRBD1 (5 bases). The CDR3 is 11 residues long. CDR1 and CDR2 from the germline V gene are GTSNPN and SVGIG (reference sequence). V dropped 5 bases and J dropped 3 bases, with 7 bases sitting between them. The CDR3 nucleotides read TGTGCCTGGGGAGGGGACACTGAAGCTTTCTTT. This encodes CAWGGDTEAFF.

The gene calls are TRBV6-6 and TRBJ2-4; unclear D gene. The germline V and J ends were trimmed by 8 bases and 4 bases, with 9 bases remaining between them. Germline CDR1 and CDR2: MNHNY and SVGAGI (reference sequence). There are 12 residues in the CDR3. The CDR3 region is CASGRPKNIQYF. CDR3 nucleotides: TGTGCCAGCGGACGTCCAAAAAACATTCAGTACTTC.

The chain recombines TRBV18 with TRBJ1-1, with 7 bases matching TRBD1. The CDR3 has 13 amino acids. The V segment lost 3 bases and the J segment 11 bases; nucleotides outside the gene matches: 9. Germline CDR1 and CDR2: KGHSH and LQKENI. CDR3: CASSPGTAVPAFF. The CDR3 nucleotides read TGTGCCAGCTCACCCGGGACAGCGGTTCCGGCTTTCTTT.

The chain carries TRBV4-1 and TRBJ1-1; D is unresolved. Germline CDR1 and CDR2: MGHRA and YSYEKL. Trimming pared 0 bases from V and 1 base from J, leaving 12 bases between. CDR3 size: 16 residues. The CDR3 sequence: CASSQDWAGKNTEAFF. Written as DNA, the CDR3 is TGCGCCAGCAGCCAAGATTGGGCCGGCAAGAACACTGAAGCTTTCTTT.

The chain is built from TRBV18 and TRBJ2-3, with a tentative D call TRBD1 (5 bases). CDR3 size: 14 residues. Germline CDR1 reads KGHSH; CDR2 reads LQKENI. Trimming took off 4 bases at V and 6 bases at J, with 14 bases between the two ends. As DNA, the CDR3 is TGTGCCAGCTCACTCTCCCTGGACATGGATACGCAGTATTTT. It encodes CASSLSLDMDTQYF.

The chain links TRBV29-1 to TRBJ1-1; D remains unclear. The germline V gene encodes CDR1 SQVTM and CDR2 ANQGSEA. V was shortened by 4 bases and J by 1 base, with 4 bases between the two germline ends. The CDR3 totals 11 residues. CDR3 nucleotide sequence: TGCAGCGTTGGAAGGAACACTGAAGCTTTCTTT. Its protein product is CSVGRNTEAFF.

The rearrangement joins TRBV30 to TRBJ1-3; D might be TRBD1 (6 bases). This CDR3 spans 17 amino acids. The V end was cut by 4 bases, the J end by 4 bases, with 23 bases between. CDR1 and CDR2 from the germline V gene are GTSNPN and SVGIG (reference sequence). The CDR3 region is CAWKISGLWGLGNTIYF. The CDR3 region has the DNA TGTGCCTGGAAGATTTCGGGTTTGTGGGGGCTCGGAAACACCATATATTTT.